Below, 20 T cell receptor beta chains from the same sample are listed, as sequenced in a study of control samples from healthy donors and cancer patients (dated by TCRdb to the early 2020s). Libraries came from the immunoSEQ multiplex PCR assay. Drawn from immuneACCESS, this table holds only the in-frame rearrangements with V and J called that TCRdb kept. Clones are partly lost; checked studies trace under half to an unresolved V gene and leave the rest unexplained. The sample data list roughly 95,000 clones, and approximately 86% of these were observed just once. The ten most abundant clones make up 13% to 15% of the sample. Sequencing input: blood. The receptors derive from a man aged 25 to 45 in good health.

The genes are TRBV7-3 and TRBJ2-3; D may correspond to TRBD1 or TRBD2 (6 bases each). From germline, CDR1 is SGHTA and CDR2 FQGTGA. The CDR3 loop spans 14 amino acids. Between the trimmed V and J ends, which lost 2 bases and 2 bases, there was a span of 8 bases. The DNA of the CDR3 is TGTGCCAGCAGCTTATCGGGGGCCACAGATACGCAGTATTTT. Its protein is CASSLSGATDTQYF.

The CDR3: CASSYDGSSTDTQYF. The CDR3 DNA reads TGTGCCAGCAGTTACGACGGGTCTAGCACAGATACGCAGTATTTT. The rearrangement joins TRBV6-2 or TRBV6-3 to TRBJ2-3; D gene unclear. CDR3 length equals 15 residues. The ends were cut back, 2 bases at V and 0 bases at J, with 9 bases in the middle. The germline gives CDR1 MNHEY, CDR2 SVGEGT.

The rearrangement uses TRBV14 and TRBJ1-1, with D perhaps matching TRBD1 (5 bases). Trimming cost V 5 bases and J 0 bases, with 10 bases left between them. From germline, CDR1 is SGHDN and CDR2 FVKESK. The CDR3 contains 14 residues. The DNA for the CDR3 is TGTGCCAGCAGCTACAGGTTAATGAACACTGAAGCTTTCTTT. The encoded protein is CASSYRLMNTEAFF. The variable domain in full, with the rest retrieved from reference TRBV14 and TRBJ1-1, is EAGVTQFPSHSVIEKGQTVTLRCDPISGHDNLYWYRRVMGKEIKFLLHFVKESKQDESGMPNNRFLAERTGGTYSTLKVQPAELEDSGVYFCASSYRLMNTEAFFGQGTRLTVV.

This clone appeared a single time. The chain uses TRBV2 and TRBJ2-7, with D perhaps matching TRBD1 (6 bases). The CDR3 spans 14 residues. V gave up 5 bases and J gave up 3 bases, with 14 bases separating them. The V gene's germline CDR1 is SNHLY and CDR2 FYNNEI. CDR3 sequence (DNA): TGTGCCAGCAGTAACAGGGAGCCAAACTACGAGCAGTACTTC. Its protein product is CASSNREPNYEQYF.

The V call is TRBV29-1, the J call TRBJ2-3, with 9 bases lining up with TRBD2. Germline values: CDR1 SQVTM, CDR2 ANQGSEA. With V trimmed by 7 bases and J by 5 bases, 13 bases remained unmatched. CDR3 length: 15 residues. CDR3 protein: CSATKRTSERDTQYF. DNA of the CDR3: TGCAGCGCCACGAAGAGGACTAGCGAGAGAGATACGCAGTATTTT.

The chain joins TRBV6-1 to TRBJ1-5, with D uncertain. CDR3 length: 14 residues. Germline V lookup: CDR1 MNHNS, CDR2 SASEGT. With 2 bases removed from V and 5 bases from J, the gap between germline ends came to 10 bases. The DNA for the CDR3 is TGTGCCAGCAGTGAATATCCGGGCGATCAGCCCCAGCATTTT. Translating gives CASSEYPGDQPQHF.

V usage is TRBV27 and J usage is TRBJ1-6, with a possible D match to TRBD1 (6 bases). The germline V and J ends were trimmed by 10 bases and 9 bases, with 13 bases remaining between them. The CDR3 runs to 12 residues. The germline CDR1 and CDR2 sequences are MNHEY and SMNVEV (reference sequence). This chain's CDR3 is CATSRGVSPLHF. Here the CDR3 DNA reads TGTGCCACCTCTAGGGGGGTTTCACCCCTCCACTTT.

The rearrangement uses TRBV12-3 or TRBV12-4 and TRBJ2-7; D is unresolved. Deletions cut 2 bases from V and 2 bases from J, with 4 bases between. This CDR3 comprises 12 residues. The CDR3 DNA sequence: TGTGCCAGCAGTTTATTCCCCTACGAGCAGTACTTC. Protein product: CASSLFPYEQYF.

This clone was counted a single time. The rearrangement uses TRBV24-1 and TRBJ2-1, with 8 bases fitting TRBD2. V lost 9 bases and J lost 10; bases outside the gene matches: 13. Germline assignment: CDR1 KGHDR and CDR2 SFDVKD. The CDR3 extends over 14 amino acids. CDR3 amino acids: CATESGLVPNEQFF. CDR3 sequence (DNA): TGTGCCACCGAATCGGGACTAGTCCCCAACGAGCAGTTCTTC.

This clone has ten or more counts. J is TRBJ2-5 and V is TRBV10-1; possibly TRBD1 for D (6 bases). Germline CDR1 WNHNN, CDR2 SYGVQD (reference sequence). The CDR3 is made up of 14 amino acids. Trimming took off 9 bases at V and 5 bases at J, with 19 bases between the two ends. CDR3 nucleotide sequence: TGCGCCAGGCCGGGACACCCTGTTTCCGAGACCCAGTACTTC. Its translation is CARPGHPVSETQYF.

The chain links TRBV24-1 to TRBJ2-1; TRBD1 matches 7 bases. The ends lost 4 bases at V and 0 bases at J; junction bases unmatched: 5. CDR1 KGHDR and CDR2 SFDVKD come from the germline V gene. This CDR3 is built from 16 residues. The CDR3 DNA reads as TGTGCCACCAGTGACCCAGGGGGAAACTCCTACAATGAGCAGTTCTTC. Its translation is CATSDPGGNSYNEQFF.

This rearrangement joins TRBV24-1 to TRBJ1-5; 8 positions agree with TRBD1. V trimming: 3 bases; J trimming: 5 bases; junction bases outside the gene matches: 8. CDR3 size: 16 residues. Germline CDR1 KGHDR, CDR2 SFDVKD. This CDR3 is CATSDPDRGADQPQHF. CDR3 nucleotides: TGTGCCACCAGTGATCCAGACAGGGGAGCTGATCAGCCCCAGCATTTT.

This chain connects TRBV7-9 to TRBJ2-7, with D tentatively TRBD1 (5 bases). With 0 bases removed from V and 1 base from J, the gap between germline ends came to 10 bases. Germline lookup yields CDR1 SEHNR and CDR2 FQNEAQ (reference sequence). The CDR3 has 15 amino acids. Here the CDR3 DNA reads TGTGCCAGCAGCTTAGCCCCTGACAGTTCCTACGAGCAGTACTTC. It specifies CASSLAPDSSYEQYF.

The V and J genes are TRBV5-8 and TRBJ1-1; D call uncertain. The length of the CDR3 is 13 residues. Trimming removed 4 bases from V and 1 base from J, with 8 bases in between. Per the germline V gene, CDR1 is SGHTS and CDR2 is YDEGEE. The CDR3 sequence is CASSIDQNTEAFF. CDR3 DNA sequence: TGTGCCAGCAGCATTGATCAGAACACTGAAGCTTTCTTT. Filled out from reference TRBV5-8 and TRBJ1-1, the complete variable domain reads EAGVTQSPTHLIKTRGQQATLRCSPISGHTSVYWYQQALGLGLQFLLWYDEGEERNRGNFPPRFSGRQFPNYSSELNVNALELEDSALYLCASSIDQNTEAFFGQGTRLTVV.

V usage is TRBV10-2 and J usage is TRBJ2-2; 9 nucleotides line up with TRBD2. This CDR3 is built from 15 residues. J gave up 5 bases and V 6 bases, and 7 bases lay outside the gene matches. Germline V CDR1 and CDR2: WSHSY, SAAADI. For the CDR3, the DNA is TGCGCCAGCAGGACTAGCGGAGGGGGGACCGGGGAGCTGTTTTTT. The encoded protein is CASRTSGGGTGELFF.

CDR3 bases: TGTGCCAGCAGCCAACCCCAGCTAGCGGGATCAGAGACCCAGTACTTC. Residues: CASSQPQLAGSETQYF. The chain links TRBV3-1 (or the pseudogene TRBV3-2) to TRBJ2-5; TRBD2 matches 9 bases. The trim removed 2 bases at V and 4 bases at J, leaving 8 bases unmatched. CDR3 length equals 16 residues. Germline V CDR1 and CDR2: LGHDT, YNNKEL (reference sequence).

The rearrangement links TRBV21-1 to TRBJ2-7; the table's TRBD2 call for D was not verified on the DNA. TRBV21-1 is given as a pseudogene. CDR3 length: 12 amino acids. The CDR3 DNA reads TGTGCCAGCAGCAGCCGAGGCTACGAGCAGTACTTC. Protein product: CASSSRGYEQYF.

V gene TRBV5-4 combines with J gene TRBJ2-1; no clear D gene. CDR1 is SGHNT, CDR2 YYREEE, per germline (reference sequence). This CDR3 is built from 11 residues. V was clipped by 4 bases and J by 8 bases, with 7 bases between them. The CDR3 coding sequence is TGTGCCAGCAGCGGATACCATGAGCAGTTCTTC. Translated, it gives CASSGYHEQFF. Using reference TRBV5-4 and TRBJ2-1 for the parts outside the CDR3, the full variable domain is ETGVTQSPTHLIKTRGQQVTLRCSSQSGHNTVSWYQQALGQGPQFIFQYYREEENGRGNFPPRFSGLQFPNYSSELNVNALELDDSALYLCASSGYHEQFFGPGTRLTVL.

This clone was recorded once. The V call is TRBV27, the J call TRBJ2-7; no reliable D call. CDR3 length: 17 amino acids. CDR1 MNHEY and CDR2 SMNVEV come from the germline V gene (reference sequence). V lost 0 bases and J lost 3, with 18 bases in between. This chain's CDR3 is CASSLSPPSDLYYEQYF. The DNA for the CDR3 is TGTGCCAGCAGTTTATCGCCCCCCTCGGACCTTTACTACGAGCAGTACTTC.

This clone has a handful of counts. V and J are TRBV5-1 and TRBJ1-3, with 8 positions matching TRBD1. With V trimmed by 3 bases and J by 0 bases, 8 bases remained unmatched. CDR1 and CDR2 (germline): SGHRS, YFSETQ. This CDR3 contains 17 residues. The chain's CDR3 is CASSSTPGGDSGNTIYF. CDR3 bases: TGCGCCAGCAGCTCTACCCCAGGGGGCGACTCTGGAAACACCATATATTTT.